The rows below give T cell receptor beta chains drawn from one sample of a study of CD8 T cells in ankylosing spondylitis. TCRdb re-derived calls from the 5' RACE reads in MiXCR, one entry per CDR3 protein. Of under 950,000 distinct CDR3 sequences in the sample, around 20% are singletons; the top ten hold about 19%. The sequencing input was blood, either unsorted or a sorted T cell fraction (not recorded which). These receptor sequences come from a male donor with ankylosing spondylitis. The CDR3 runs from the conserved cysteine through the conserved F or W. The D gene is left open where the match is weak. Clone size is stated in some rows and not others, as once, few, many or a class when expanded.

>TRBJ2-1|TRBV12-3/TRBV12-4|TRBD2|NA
TGTGCCAGCAGCAGTAGCGGGAGTAGGAATGAGCAGTTCTTC
CASSSSGSRNEQFF
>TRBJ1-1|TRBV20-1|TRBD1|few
TGCAGTGCTTTCGGGACAGGGGTGGGAAAGACTGAAGCTTTCTTT
CSAFGTGVGKTEAFF
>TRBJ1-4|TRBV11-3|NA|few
TGTGCCAGCAGCCCCGGGCGGGATGAAAAACTGTTTTTT
CASSPGRDEKLFF
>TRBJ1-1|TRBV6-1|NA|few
TGTGCCAGCAGTAGACATGCTGAAGCTTTCTTT
CASSRHAEAFF
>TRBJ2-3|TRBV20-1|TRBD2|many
TGCAGTGCAAGACTAGCGGGAGGGCCGGGAGATACGCAGTATTTT
CSARLAGGPGDTQYF
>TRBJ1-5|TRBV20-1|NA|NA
TGCAGTGCTAGGAGGGGTGATCAGCCCCAGCATTTT
CSARRGDQPQHF
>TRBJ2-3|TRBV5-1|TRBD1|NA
TGCGCCAGCCAACTAGGGACAGGGCCCACAGATACGCAGTATTTT
CASQLGTGPTDTQYF
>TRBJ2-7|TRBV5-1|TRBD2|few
TGCGCCAGCAGCCTCAATCTCGGGACTAGCGGGTACTACGAGCAGTACTTC
CASSLNLGTSGYYEQYF
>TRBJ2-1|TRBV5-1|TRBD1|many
TGCGCCAGCAGCTCCACAGGGGTCTCCTACAATGAGCAGTTCTTC
CASSSTGVSYNEQFF
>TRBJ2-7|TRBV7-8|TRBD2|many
TGTGCCAGCAGCTTAATGAGCGGGATCTACGAGCAGTACTTC
CASSLMSGIYEQYF
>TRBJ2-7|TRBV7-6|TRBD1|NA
TGTGCCAGCAGCGCCCGACAGGGTATGTTGGGCGAGCAGTACTTC
CASSARQGMLGEQYF
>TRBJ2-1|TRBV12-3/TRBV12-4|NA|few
TGTGCCAGCAGTTTCGGGGGAAAGGAGGATGAGCAGTTCTTC
CASSFGGKEDEQFF
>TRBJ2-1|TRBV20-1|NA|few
TGCAGTGCTAGAGATCCGGCTAGCTCCTACAATGAGCAGTTCTTC
CSARDPASSYNEQFF
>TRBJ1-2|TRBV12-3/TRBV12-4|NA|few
TGTGCCAGCAAGGGGGAGGGGGTCGGCTACACCTTC
CASKGEGVGYTF
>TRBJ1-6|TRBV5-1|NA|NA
TGCGCCAGCGATACAGGGTCAAGTTCACCCCTCCACTTT
CASDTGSSSPLHF
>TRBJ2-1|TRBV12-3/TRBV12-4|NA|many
TGTGCCAGCAGGATGGACAATGAGCAGTTCTTC
CASRMDNEQFF
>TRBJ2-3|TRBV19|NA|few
TGTGCCAGTAGTATGAGCAGATCCACAGATACGCAGTATTTT
CASSMSRSTDTQYF
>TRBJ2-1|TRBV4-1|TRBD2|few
TGCGCCAGCAGGGCTAGCGGGGTGAATGAGCAGTTCTTC
CASRASGVNEQFF
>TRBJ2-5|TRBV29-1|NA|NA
TGCAGCGTTGAACGGGGCGGTATTACCCAGTACTTC
CSVERGGITQYF
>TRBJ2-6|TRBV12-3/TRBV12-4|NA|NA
TGTGCCAGCAGTTTCACAGGGACTGGGGCCAACGTCCTGACTTTC
CASSFTGTGANVLTF
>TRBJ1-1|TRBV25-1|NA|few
TGTGCCAGCAGTGCAGGGGATTACACTGAAGCTTTCTTT
CASSAGDYTEAFF
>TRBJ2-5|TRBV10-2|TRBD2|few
TGCGCCAGCCACCCCTTACCGGGACTAATTCCGGAGACCCAGTACTTC
CASHPLPGLIPETQYF
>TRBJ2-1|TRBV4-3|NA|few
TGCGCCAGCAGCCAGAACAGCGAGTCCTACAATGAGCAGTTCTTC
CASSQNSESYNEQFF
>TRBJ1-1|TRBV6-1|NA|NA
TGTGCCAGCAGTGAATTGTACACTGAAGCTTTCTTT
CASSELYTEAFF
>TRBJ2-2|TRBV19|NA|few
TGTGCCAGTACCTCCGTTGGCGGGATCGCCGGGGAGCTGTTTTTT
CASTSVGGIAGELFF
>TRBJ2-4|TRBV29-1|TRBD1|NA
TGCAGCGCGATGACAGGGGAGGCGGGCAAAAACATTCAGTACTTC
CSAMTGEAGKNIQYF
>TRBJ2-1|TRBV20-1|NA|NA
TGCAGTGCTAGAGAAGGGGGGGCGAGCTCCTACAATGAGCAGTTCTTC
CSAREGGASSYNEQFF
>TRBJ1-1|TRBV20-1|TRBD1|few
TGCAGTGCTTCCGACAGGGGGGGCGGCGGCACTGAAGCTTTCTTT
CSASDRGGGGTEAFF
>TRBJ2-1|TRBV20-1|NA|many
TGCAGTGCTAGGTGGTGGCGGTTCTACAATGAGCAGTTCTTC
CSARWWRFYNEQFF
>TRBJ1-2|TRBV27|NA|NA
TGTGCCAGCAGACGGGGACCGCGGGACTACACCTTC
CASRRGPRDYTF
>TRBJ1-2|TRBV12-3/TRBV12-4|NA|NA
TGTGCCAGCACCGCCTCGACGAGAAACTATGGCTACACCTTC
CASTASTRNYGYTF
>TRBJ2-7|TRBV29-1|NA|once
TGCAGCGTTCTGAGAGTCTCCTACGAGCAGTACTTC
CSVLRVSYEQYF
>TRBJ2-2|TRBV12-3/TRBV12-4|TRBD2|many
TGTGCCAGCAGAGGACTAGCGGGGACCGGGGAGCTGTTTTTT
CASRGLAGTGELFF
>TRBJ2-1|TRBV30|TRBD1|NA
TGTGCCTGGGGCAGGGGGCAGGGGAGCGATGAGCAGTTCTTC
CAWGRGQGSDEQFF
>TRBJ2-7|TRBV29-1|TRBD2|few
TGCAGCGTTGGGCGGGGGGGTGTCGACTACGAGCAGTACTTC
CSVGRGGVDYEQYF
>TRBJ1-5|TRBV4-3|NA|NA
TGCGCCAGCAGCCAAGATTATACCCCGGGGTTCAATCAGCCCCAGCATTTT
CASSQDYTPGFNQPQHF
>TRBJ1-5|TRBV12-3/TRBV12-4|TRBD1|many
TGTGCCAGCAGTTTGACAGGGATGCAGCCCCAGCATTTT
CASSLTGMQPQHF
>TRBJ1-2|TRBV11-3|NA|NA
TGTGCCAGCAGCTGGTCTAACTATGGCTACACCTTC
CASSWSNYGYTF
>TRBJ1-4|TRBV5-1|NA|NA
TGCGCCAGCAGCGCCGGGCAATACGGGGAAAAACTGTTTTTT
CASSAGQYGEKLFF
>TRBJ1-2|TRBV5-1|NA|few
TGCGCCAGCAGCCCAGAGGGCAGAAACACTATACGTGGCTACACCTTC
CASSPEGRNTIRGYTF
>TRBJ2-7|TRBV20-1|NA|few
TGCAGTGCTAGTTCCCGGCAGAATTACTACGAGCAGTACTTC
CSASSRQNYYEQYF
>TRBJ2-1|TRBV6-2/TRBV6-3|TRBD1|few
TGTGCCAGCAGGGGAGGGACAGGGACCTACAATGAGCAGTTCTTC
CASRGGTGTYNEQFF